This TCR beta chain was recorded in a study of OX40 agonist ivuxolimab in advanced cancers. CDR1 is LGHNA, CDR2 YSLEER, per germline. There are 14 residues in the CDR3. V lost 0 bases and J lost 6, with 9 bases in between. Using immunoSEQ multiplex PCR, the repertoire was profiled, and TCRdb retains in-frame clones only, with some absent. Of about 82,000 clones in the sample, more than 85% were seen once. This chain links TRBV4-3 with TRBJ1-5; D perhaps matches TRBD1 (6 bases). The sequence derives from an adult with an advanced solid tumor such as melanoma, head and neck, liver or kidney cancer. The sequencing used CD4+ or CD8+ T cells sorted from blood, collected in a trial of the OX40 agonist ivuxolimab. The CDR3 DNA reads as TGCGCCAGCAGCCAAGATAGGGGGGGTCAGCCCCAGCATTTT. Its translation is CASSQDRGGQPQHF.